The clone carrying this TCR beta chain was observed a few times. Antigen unknown. TCR alpha and TCR beta cDNA libraries carrying sample barcodes and UMIs came from 5'RACE with constant-segment primers. TCRdb recomputed calls from the 5' RACE reads with MiXCR, one row per CDR3 protein. The sample consists of roughly 300,000 distinct CDR3 sequences, around 13% of them appearing once. J was trimmed by 1 base and V by 4 bases; bases with no gene match: 5. The CDR3 totals 14 residues. Germline V lookup: CDR1 SQVTM, CDR2 ANQGSEA. This specimen comes from a study of T-cell memory formation after mild COVID-19. Study-level results: There was no confirmation that second-wave clones peaking on day 37 were SARS-CoV-2 specific. That cross-reactive memory joined was suggested by some responding clones appearing in pre-infection memory.

The sequenced sample consisted of PBMCs or a T cell subset sorted from them (not recorded which). The rearrangement links TRBV29-1 to TRBJ2-5; 8 positions match TRBD2. The sequence was collected from a man aged 18 to 29 who had mild COVID-19 (a few samples of this study predate the infection). Cell type and time point are not known. This chain's CDR3 is CSVGVAGTQETQYF. The CDR3 bases are TGCAGCGTTGGGGTAGCGGGGACCCAAGAGACCCAGTACTTC.